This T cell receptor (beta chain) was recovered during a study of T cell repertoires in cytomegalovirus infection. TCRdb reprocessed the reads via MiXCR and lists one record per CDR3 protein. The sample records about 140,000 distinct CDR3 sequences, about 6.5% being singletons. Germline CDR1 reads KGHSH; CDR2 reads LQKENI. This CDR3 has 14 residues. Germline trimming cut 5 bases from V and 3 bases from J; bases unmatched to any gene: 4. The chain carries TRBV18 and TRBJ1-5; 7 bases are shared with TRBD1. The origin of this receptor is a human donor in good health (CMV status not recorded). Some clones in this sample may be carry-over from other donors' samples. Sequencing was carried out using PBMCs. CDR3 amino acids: CASSRDSANQPQHF. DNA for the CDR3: TGTGCCAGCTCAAGGGACAGTGCCAATCAGCCCCAGCATTTT.